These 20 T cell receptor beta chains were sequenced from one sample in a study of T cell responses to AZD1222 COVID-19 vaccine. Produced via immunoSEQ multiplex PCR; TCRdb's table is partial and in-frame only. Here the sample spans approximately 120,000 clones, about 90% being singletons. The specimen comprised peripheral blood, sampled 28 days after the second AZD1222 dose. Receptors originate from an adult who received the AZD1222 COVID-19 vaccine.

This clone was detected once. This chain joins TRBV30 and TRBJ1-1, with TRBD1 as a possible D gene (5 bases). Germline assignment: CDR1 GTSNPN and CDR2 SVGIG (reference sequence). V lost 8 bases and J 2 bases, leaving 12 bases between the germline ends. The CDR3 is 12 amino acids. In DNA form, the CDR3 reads TGTGCCCTACGACAGTCAAACACTGAAGCTTTCTTT. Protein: CALRQSNTEAFF.

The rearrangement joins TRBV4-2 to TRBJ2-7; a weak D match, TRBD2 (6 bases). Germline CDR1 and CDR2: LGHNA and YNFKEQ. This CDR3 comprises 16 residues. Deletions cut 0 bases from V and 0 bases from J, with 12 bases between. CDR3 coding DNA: TGTGCCAGCAGCCAAGATCAGGCGCGGGGCTCCTACGAGCAGTACTTC. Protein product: CASSQDQARGSYEQYF.

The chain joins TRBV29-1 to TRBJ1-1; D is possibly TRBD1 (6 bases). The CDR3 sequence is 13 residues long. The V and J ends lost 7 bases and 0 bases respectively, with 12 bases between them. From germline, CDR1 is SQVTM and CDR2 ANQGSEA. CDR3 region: CSAQTGVNTEAFF. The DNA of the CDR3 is TGCAGCGCTCAGACAGGAGTGAACACTGAAGCTTTCTTT.

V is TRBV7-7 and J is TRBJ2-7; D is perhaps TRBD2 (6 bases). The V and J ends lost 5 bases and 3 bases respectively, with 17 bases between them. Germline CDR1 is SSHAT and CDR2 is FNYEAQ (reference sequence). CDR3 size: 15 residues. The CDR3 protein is CASSPKAGGDYEQYF. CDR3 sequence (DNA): TGTGCCAGCAGCCCTAAGGCGGGCGGGGACTACGAGCAGTACTTC.

The CDR3 DNA reads TGTGCCTGGAGTGTAATTTTCAGGGTGATAATGAACACTGAAGCTTTCTTT. Translating it yields CAWSVIFRVIMNTEAFF. The J gene is TRBJ1-1, the V gene TRBV30; maybe TRBD1 (5 bases). Deletions cut 0 bases from V and 0 bases from J, with 17 bases between. Per the germline V gene, CDR1 is GTSNPN and CDR2 is SVGIG (reference sequence). The CDR3 length is 17 residues.

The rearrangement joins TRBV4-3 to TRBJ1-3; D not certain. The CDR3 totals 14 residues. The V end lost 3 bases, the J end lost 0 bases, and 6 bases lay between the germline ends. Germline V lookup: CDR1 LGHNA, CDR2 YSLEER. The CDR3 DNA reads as TGCGCCAGCAGCCAGGAAAGCTCTGGAAACACCATATATTTT. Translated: CASSQESSGNTIYF.

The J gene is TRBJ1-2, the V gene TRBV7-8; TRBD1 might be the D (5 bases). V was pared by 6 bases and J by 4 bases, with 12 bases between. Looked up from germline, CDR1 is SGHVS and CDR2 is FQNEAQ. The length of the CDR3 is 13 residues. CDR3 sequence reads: CASSNRQFYGYTF. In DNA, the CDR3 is TGTGCCAGCAGTAATCGACAGTTCTATGGCTACACCTTC.

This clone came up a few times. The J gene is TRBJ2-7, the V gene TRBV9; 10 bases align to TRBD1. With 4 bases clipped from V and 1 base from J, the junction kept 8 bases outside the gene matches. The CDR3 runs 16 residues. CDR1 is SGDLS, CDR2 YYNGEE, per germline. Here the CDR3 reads CASSPRGQGMSYEQYF. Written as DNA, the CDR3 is TGTGCCAGCAGCCCACGGGGACAGGGGATGTCCTACGAGCAGTACTTC. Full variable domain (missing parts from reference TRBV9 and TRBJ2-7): DSGVTQTPKHLITATGQRVTLRCSPRSGDLSVYWYQQSLDQGLQFLIQYYNGEERAKGNILERFSAQQFPDLHSELNLSSLELGDSALYFCASSPRGQGMSYEQYFGPGTRLTVT.

CDR3 residues: CASSEEDRASYEQYF. CDR3 DNA: TGTGCCAGCAGTGAGGAGGACAGGGCTTCCTACGAGCAGTACTTC. The V call is TRBV6-1, the J call TRBJ2-7; 8 bases are a match to TRBD1. The trim removed 3 bases at V and 1 base at J, leaving 5 bases unmatched. CDR1 is MNHNS and CDR2 is SASEGT in the germline V gene. The CDR3 is made up of 15 amino acids.

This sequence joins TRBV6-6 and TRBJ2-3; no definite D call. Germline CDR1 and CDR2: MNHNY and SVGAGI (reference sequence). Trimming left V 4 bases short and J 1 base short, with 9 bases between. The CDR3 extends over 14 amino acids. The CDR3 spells CASSSRGRTDTQYF. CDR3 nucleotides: TGTGCCAGCAGTTCCAGAGGCCGCACAGATACGCAGTATTTT.

Here the CDR3 reads CASGRLVGDEQYF. The CDR3, as DNA: TGTGCCAGCGGTCGACTAGTCGGGGACGAGCAGTACTTC. The chain carries TRBV6-5 and TRBJ2-7; possibly TRBD2 for D (6 bases). This CDR3 contains 13 residues. V was shortened by 8 bases and J by 5 bases, with 16 bases between the two germline ends. The germline gives CDR1 MNHEY, CDR2 SVGAGI.

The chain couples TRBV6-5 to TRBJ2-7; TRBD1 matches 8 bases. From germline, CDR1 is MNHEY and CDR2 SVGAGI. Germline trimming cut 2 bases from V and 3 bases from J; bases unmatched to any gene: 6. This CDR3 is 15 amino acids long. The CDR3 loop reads CASSYGTGTGYEQYF. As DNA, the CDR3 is TGTGCCAGCAGTTACGGGACCGGGACAGGCTACGAGCAGTACTTC.

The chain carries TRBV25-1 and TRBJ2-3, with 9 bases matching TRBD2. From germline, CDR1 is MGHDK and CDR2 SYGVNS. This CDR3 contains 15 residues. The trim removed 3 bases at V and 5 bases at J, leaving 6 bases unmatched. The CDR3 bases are TGTGCCAGCAGTGAGACTAGCGGAGCAAAAGATACGCAGTATTTT. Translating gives CASSETSGAKDTQYF.

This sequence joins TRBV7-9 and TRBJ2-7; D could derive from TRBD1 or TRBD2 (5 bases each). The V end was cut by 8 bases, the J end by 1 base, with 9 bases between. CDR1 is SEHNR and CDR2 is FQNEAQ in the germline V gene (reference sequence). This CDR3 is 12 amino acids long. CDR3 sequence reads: CASGDGSYEQYF. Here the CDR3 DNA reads TGTGCCAGCGGGGACGGTTCCTACGAGCAGTACTTC.

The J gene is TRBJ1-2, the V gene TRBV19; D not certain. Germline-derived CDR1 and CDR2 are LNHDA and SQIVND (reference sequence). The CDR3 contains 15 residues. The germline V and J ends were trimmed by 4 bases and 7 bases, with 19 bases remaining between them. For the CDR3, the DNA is TGTGCCAGTAGTAACTTTCTCCGGACCACGAGTGGCTACACCTTC. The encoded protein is CASSNFLRTTSGYTF.

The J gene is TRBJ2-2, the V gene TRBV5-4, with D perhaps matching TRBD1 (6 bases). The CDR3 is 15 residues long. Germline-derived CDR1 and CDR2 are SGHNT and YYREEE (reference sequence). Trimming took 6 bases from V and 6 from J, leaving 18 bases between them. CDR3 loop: CASTTDRSFAGELFF. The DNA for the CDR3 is TGTGCCAGCACCACTGACAGGTCTTTCGCCGGGGAGCTGTTTTTT.

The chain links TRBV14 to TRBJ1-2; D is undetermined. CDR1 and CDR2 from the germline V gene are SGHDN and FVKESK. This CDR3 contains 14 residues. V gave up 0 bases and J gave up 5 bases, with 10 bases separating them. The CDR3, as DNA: TGTGCCAGCAGCCAAGATGAGTGGAATTATGGCTACACCTTC. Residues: CASSQDEWNYGYTF.

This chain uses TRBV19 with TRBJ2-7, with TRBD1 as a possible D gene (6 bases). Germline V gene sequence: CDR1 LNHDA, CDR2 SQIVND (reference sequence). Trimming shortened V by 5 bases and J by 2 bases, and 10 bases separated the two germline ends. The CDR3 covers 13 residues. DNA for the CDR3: TGTGCCAGTAGTTTAGGACAGACCTACGAGCAGTACTTC. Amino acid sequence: CASSLGQTYEQYF.

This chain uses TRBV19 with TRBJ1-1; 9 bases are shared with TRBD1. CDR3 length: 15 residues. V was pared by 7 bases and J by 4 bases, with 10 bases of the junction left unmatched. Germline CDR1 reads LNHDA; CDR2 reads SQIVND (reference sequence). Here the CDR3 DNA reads TGTGCCAGTAAAATTTCACAGGGGGCGGGCACTGAAGCTTTCTTT. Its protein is CASKISQGAGTEAFF. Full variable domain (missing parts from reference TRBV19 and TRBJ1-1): DGGITQSPKYLFRKEGQNVTLSCEQNLNHDAMYWYRQDPGQGLRLIYYSQIVNDFQKGDIAEGYSVSREKKESFPLTVTSAQKNPTAFYLCASKISQGAGTEAFFGQGTRLTVV.

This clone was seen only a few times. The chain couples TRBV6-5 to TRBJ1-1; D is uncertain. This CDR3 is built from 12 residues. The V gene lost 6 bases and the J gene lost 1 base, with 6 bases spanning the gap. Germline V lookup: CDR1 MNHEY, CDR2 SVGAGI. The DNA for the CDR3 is TGTGCCAGCAGGGAGGCGAACACTGAAGCTTTCTTT. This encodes CASREANTEAFF.